The clone carrying this T cell receptor (beta chain) occurred once. These data are taken from a study of blood T cell repertoires in COVID-19. At the level of the study: The origin of the acute and convalescent COVID-19 samples was the United States, Italy and Spain. In each case, the material was cDNA or gDNA derived from T cells, B-cell-depleted T cells, or PBMCs.

In the original processing: Researchers report that nucleated cell counts were estimated from reference gene primer amplification. Profiled with immunoSEQ multiplex PCR; TCRdb holds only in-frame clones, not every one. The DNA gave D and trimming, while V, J and clone size come from that table. This table holds around 140,000 clones, about four fifths found once. Germline CDR1 reads MNHEY; CDR2 reads SVGAGI. V lost 7 bases and J lost 9, with 16 bases in between. The CDR3 has 14 residues. The TCR comes from a man in his sixties with acute or convalescent COVID-19. Source material: peripheral blood. This sequence joins TRBV6-5 and TRBJ1-6, with a tentative D call TRBD1 (6 bases). CDR3 amino acids: CASTERGGASPLHF. The CDR3, as DNA: TGTGCCAGCACCGAGAGGGGGGGGGCTTCACCCCTCCACTTT.